Each of the 10 T cell receptor beta chains below was sequenced from the same sample in a study of identical twins (dated by TCRdb to 2015 to 2016). Library preparation employed 5' RACE. The instrument given in TCRdb is Illumina HiSeq 2000. TCRdb reworked the public reads: Q25 trimming with fastp, MiXCR clone assembly, productive beta chains retained. One record per CDR3 amino acid sequence lists the most common genes and DNA. This sample holds around 1.7 million distinct CDR3 sequences; about 32% were observed only once. The ten most abundant clones make up less than 0.35% of the sample. Sequenced material: cord blood. The receptors stem from a newborn girl in good health.

The chain is built from TRBV20-1 and TRBJ1-2; the D gene is possibly TRBD1 (5 bases). The length of the CDR3 is 13 residues. From germline, CDR1 is DFQATT and CDR2 SNEGSKA (reference sequence). Trimming cost V 0 bases and J 6 bases, with 11 bases left between them. In DNA, the CDR3 is TGCAGTGCTAGAGATGGGGGTGGGGATGGCTACACCTTC. It specifies CSARDGGGDGYTF.

V and J are TRBV4-1 and TRBJ1-1; D may be TRBD1 (5 bases). V was trimmed by 0 bases and J by 7 bases, leaving 18 bases between them. The CDR3 has 16 residues. Germline lookup yields CDR1 MGHRA and CDR2 YSYEKL. The CDR3 DNA reads TGCGCCAGCAGCCAAGATTGGGGGGTGACGTCTGGTGAAGCTTTCTTT. This translates into CASSQDWGVTSGEAFF.

This chain connects TRBV27 to TRBJ2-1; TRBD1 or TRBD2 may be the D gene (5 bases each). Between the trimmed V and J ends, which lost 0 bases and 3 bases, there was a span of 18 bases. Germline lookup yields CDR1 MNHEY and CDR2 SMNVEV (reference sequence). The CDR3 totals 18 residues. The CDR3 nucleotides are TGTGCCAGCAGTTTATCGCGGACCGGGACCGACCTCTACAATGAGCAGTTCTTC. It specifies CASSLSRTGTDLYNEQFF.

The chain combines TRBV12-3 or TRBV12-4 with TRBJ2-5; D is perhaps TRBD2 (5 bases). The CDR3 consists of 13 residues. Trimming left V 6 bases short and J 11 bases short, with 19 bases between. The CDR3 here is CASSLTRYNEQYF. CDR3 in DNA: TGTGCCAGCAGCCTAACTAGGTACAATGAGCAGTACTTC.

The CDR3 nucleotides read TGTGCCAGCAGTCCCATCCAGGATTACGGCTACACCTTC. It specifies CASSPIQDYGYTF. The chain is built from TRBV27 and TRBJ1-2; no definite D call. V was cut by 5 bases and J by 8 bases, with 15 bases left in between. The CDR3 covers 13 residues. Germline CDR1 MNHEY, CDR2 SMNVEV (reference sequence).

This clonotype showed up just a few times. V is TRBV5-1 and J is TRBJ2-7; TRBD1 aligns across 11 bases. Losses at the gene ends were 4 bases for V and 0 bases for J; bases not matched to a gene: 6. The CDR3 spans 16 residues. Germline assignment: CDR1 SGHRS and CDR2 YFSETQ. In nucleotides, the CDR3 is TGCGCCAGCAGCCACGGGACAGGGGGGGCCTCCTACGAGCAGTACTTC. It encodes CASSHGTGGASYEQYF. Full variable domain (remainder filled in from reference TRBV5-1 and TRBJ2-7): KAGVTQTPRYLIKTRGQQVTLSCSPISGHRSVSWYQQTPGQGLQFLFEYFSETQRNKGNFPGRFSGRQFSNSRSEMNVSTLELGDSALYLCASSHGTGGASYEQYFGPGTRLTVT.

The chain is built from TRBV5-1 and TRBJ2-2, with 7 positions matching TRBD1. The closer fit of TRBJ1-1 to the DNA end suggests the J call may be wrong. Germline V lookup: CDR1 SGHRS, CDR2 YFSETQ. This CDR3 comprises 14 residues. CDR3 coding DNA: TGCGCCAGCAGCCCGGGACAGCTAAAGATCGGAGCTTTCTTT. It yields the protein CASSPGQLKIGAFF.

This clonotype turned up a few times. One junction end disagrees with the germline gene, perhaps due to a read error. CDR3 residues: CASSSTGGTYTQYF. The CDR3 DNA is TGTGCCAGCAGTTCAACAGGGGGCACATATACGCAGTATTTT. The rearrangement joins TRBV28 to TRBJ2-3, with 9 bases identical to TRBD1. The CDR3 sequence is 14 residues long. CDR1 is MDHEN and CDR2 is SYDVKM in the germline V gene.

A few counts support this clonotype. The V call is TRBV7-9, the J call TRBJ1-4; the D gene is possibly TRBD1 (5 bases). The length of the CDR3 is 16 residues. Germline lookup yields CDR1 SEHNR and CDR2 FQNEAQ (reference sequence). Trimming shortened V by 5 bases and J by 7 bases, and 20 bases separated the two germline ends. The CDR3 nucleotides are TGTGCCAGCAGCCAGACTAGCGGGGCAGTAGGTGAAAAACTGTTTTTT. This translates into CASSQTSGAVGEKLFF.

To note about this clonotype: One junction end disagrees with the germline gene, perhaps due to a read error. The rearrangement links TRBV6-4 to TRBJ2-1, with 7 bases identical to TRBD2. CDR3 length equals 15 residues. Per the germline V gene, CDR1 is MRHNA and CDR2 is SNTAGT. CDR3 DNA sequence: TGTGCCAGCAGTGAACGCCTAGCGGTCCTCGATGACCAGTTCTTC. This encodes CASSERLAVLDDQFF.